This T cell receptor beta chain appears in the sequencing data of a study of blood T cell repertoires in COVID-19. Between the trimmed V and J ends, which lost 4 bases and 5 bases, there was a span of 11 bases. Germline V gene data show CDR1 as LNHDA and CDR2 as SQIVND (reference sequence). This CDR3 comprises 13 residues. In the authors' methods: Amplification from reference gene primers served as the basis for estimated nucleated cell counts. The data were produced by immunoSEQ multiplex PCR, yet TCRdb's version contains in-frame clones alone and is incomplete. That table supplies the V and J calls and clone size; D and trimming were determined from the DNA. The sample has over 450,000 clones, about 89% seen once. The Seattle patients joined while their infection was active and were tracked longitudinally afterward.

V and J are TRBV19 and TRBJ1-1; D is uncertain. Sample: peripheral blood. This TCR derives from a woman aged 45-65 years with COVID-19, enrolled during active disease. The CDR3 bases are TGTGCCAGTAGTAGCCAGGTAAAAACTGAAGCTTTCTTT. Translating it yields CASSSQVKTEAFF.